The sequence of this TCR beta chain was determined in a study of T cells after yellow fever vaccination. Germline V gives CDR1 LGHDT, CDR2 YNNKEL (reference sequence). The CDR3 loop spans 13 amino acids. Template-switching 5'RACE yielded the TCR cDNA; a universal primer site and UMIs were added in the process. TCRdb reanalysed the 5' RACE reads using MiXCR and keeps one entry per CDR3 protein. Of over 250,000 distinct CDR3 sequences listed, approximately 4% are singletons. This clonotype was picked up a small number of times. The target antigen is unknown. At one of its ends the junction is not consistent with the germline gene, which may arise from a read error. General study results and limits: The study noted that FACS-sorted repertoires could contain abundant clonotypes contaminating from the bulk population.

Specimen: PBMCs, collected 5 days after the yellow fever booster vaccination. The TCR sequence derives from a man aged 18-30 years who received the YFV17D yellow fever vaccine. This sequence joins TRBV3-1 and TRBJ2-7, with TRBD2 matching over 7 bases. The CDR3 bases are TGTGCCAGCAGCCTGACTAGCTCCAACGAGCAGTACTTC. This translates into CASSLTSSNEQYF.